This is a list of T cell receptor beta chains from one sample in a study of blood T cell repertoires in COVID-19. Sequencing was performed with immunoSEQ multiplex PCR; in TCRdb, only in-frame clones are kept and a portion is missing. The sample holds fewer than 250,000 clones, about 86% seen once. Sample: peripheral blood. The receptors here all came from a man aged 50 or older with active or convalescent COVID-19. The CDR3 runs from the conserved cysteine through the conserved F or W.

V: TRBV4-1
length: 17
CDR3: CASSLRTSGSRTGELFF

V: TRBV7-9
length: 15
CDR3: CASSGPQGETGELFF

V: TRBV2
length: 14
CDR3: CASSPGTSTDTQYF

V: TRBV5-6
length: 16
CDR3: CASSLDTGGAWYEQYF

V: TRBV9
length: 16
CDR3: CASSALGLAGRDTQYF

V: TRBV15
length: 18
CDR3: CATSRDTRLADSGNTIYF

V: TRBV7-9
length: 15
CDR3: CASSHRGVSYNEQFF

V: TRBV10-3
length: 15
CDR3: CAISDLPGQGDTQYF

V: TRBV7-2
length: 14
CDR3: CASSVRQGSTEAFF

V: TRBV29-1
length: 18
CDR3: CSVEEVVEGGQPRGTQYF

V: TRBV7-3
length: 15
CDR3: CASSLATSGTDTQYF

V: TRBV9
length: 14
CDR3: CASSVGDTNYGYTF

V: TRBV4-3
length: 14
CDR3: CASSQDTQADGYTF

V: TRBV9
length: 16
CDR3: CASSLTGLSSYNEQFF

V: TRBV3-1/TRBV3-2
length: 13
CDR3: CASSNGGDTEAFF

V: TRBV12-3/TRBV12-4
length: 13
CDR3: CASSSRGEGEQYF

V: TRBV4-3
length: 15
CDR3: CASSVDRGSGNTIYF

V: TRBV24-1
length: 18
CDR3: CATSETPGQGYHTDTQYF

V: TRBV12-3/TRBV12-4
length: 11
CDR3: CASSFNSGKTF

V: TRBV4-1
length: 16
CDR3: CASSQDGPAMQGGYTF

V: TRBV30
length: 13
CDR3: CASSTGRGNTIYF

V: TRBV11-2
length: 17
CDR3: CASSLWTGGGAAETQYF

V: TRBV7-3
length: 14
CDR3: CASSRQTSTDTQYF

V: TRBV28
length: 14
CDR3: CASKGRGQAYGYTF